The rows below give T cell receptor beta chains drawn from one sample of a study of STAT5B mutations in CD4+ large granular lymphocyte leukemia. Profiling relied on immunoSEQ multiplex PCR, and the TCRdb table lists in-frame clones only, not all of them. The table includes tens of thousands of clones, 82% detected once. The sequencing input was CD4+ T cells from blood buffy coats. The receptors derive from a human donor in good health. Each CDR3 is given with its conserved first and last residue. A D gene is named only where the DNA matches it firmly. Only some rows state a clone size, as once, few, many or a class for expanded clones.

d_call,clone_size,j_call,v_call,cdr3_aa,cdr3_nt
NA,NA,TRBJ2-7,TRBV7-2,CASSPDSTISYEQYF,TGTGCCAGCAGCCCAGACAGTACCATCTCCTACGAGCAGTACTTC
NA,NA,TRBJ2-5,TRBV5-1,CASSWAVEETQYF,TGCGCCAGCAGCTGGGCGGTAGAAGAGACCCAGTACTTC
TRBD1,NA,TRBJ2-7,TRBV6-6,CASSSGGEQYF,TGTGCCAGCAGTTCAGGGGGCGAGCAGTACTTC
NA,few,TRBJ1-2,TRBV28,CASSLGGTGGYTF,TGTGCCAGCAGTTTAGGTGGGACCGGTGGCTACACCTTC
NA,few,TRBJ1-1,TRBV7-9,CASSLKRRLDRNTEAFF,TGTGCCAGCAGCTTAAAACGACGACTGGACAGGAACACTGAAGCTTTCTTT
NA,NA,TRBJ2-1,TRBV28,CASSPPLGGGNNEQFF,TGTGCCAGCAGTCCCCCCCTTGGGGGGGGCAACAATGAGCAGTTCTTC
NA,NA,TRBJ2-5,TRBV28,CASSWTFRTQGGETQYF,TGTGCCAGCAGTTGGACATTTCGGACTCAGGGGGGAGAGACCCAGTACTTC
TRBD2,NA,TRBJ2-7,TRBV7-2,CASSLTREGEQYF,TGTGCCAGCAGTTTAACTAGGGAGGGAGAGCAGTACTTC
NA,NA,TRBJ1-5,TRBV6-5,CASSTTRTHNQPQHF,TGTGCCAGCAGCACCACCCGGACGCACAATCAGCCCCAGCATTTT
NA,few,TRBJ2-2,TRBV5-6,CASILQLRDPRGGGGELFF,TGTGCCAGCATTTTACAGCTTAGGGACCCCAGGGGGGGTGGCGGGGAGCTGTTTTTT
NA,NA,TRBJ2-5,TRBV6-5,CASSRGGGFQETQYF,TGTGCCAGCAGTCGGGGTGGGGGCTTTCAAGAGACCCAGTACTTC
NA,NA,TRBJ2-3,TRBV28,CASRAPGGTTDTQYF,TGTGCCAGCAGAGCCCCCGGCGGAACCACAGATACGCAGTATTTT
TRBD2,NA,TRBJ2-5,TRBV6-1,CASSGAGLAGGLGETQYF,TGTGCCAGCAGTGGGGCCGGGCTAGCGGGGGGGCTGGGAGAGACCCAGTACTTC
NA,NA,TRBJ1-1,TRBV6-5,CASSRQAMNTEAFF,TGTGCCAGCAGCCGACAGGCCATGAACACTGAAGCTTTCTTT
NA,NA,TRBJ2-5,TRBV11-2,CASSFGETQYF,TGTGCCAGCAGCTTTGGGGAGACCCAGTACTTC
NA,NA,TRBJ1-4,TRBV6-4,CASSREAADEKLFF,TGTGCCAGCAGCCGGGAAGCTGCGGATGAAAAACTGTTTTTT
TRBD1,NA,TRBJ2-5,TRBV19,CASKVTGSGETQYF,TGTGCCAGTAAAGTGACAGGGAGCGGAGAGACCCAGTACTTC
NA,once,TRBJ2-1,TRBV1,CTSSTGTGAYNEQFF,TGCACCAGCAGCACCGGGACAGGGGCCTACAATGAGCAGTTCTTC
NA,NA,TRBJ2-3,TRBV5-4,CASSLSSSTDTQYF,TGTGCCAGCAGCTTGTCTTCTAGCACAGATACGCAGTATTTT
NA,NA,TRBJ1-5,TRBV18,CASSTSNNQPQHF,TGTGCCAGCTCAACGTCCAACAATCAGCCCCAGCATTTT
NA,NA,TRBJ2-7,TRBV5-1,CASSPQGRGEQYF,TGCGCCAGCAGCCCCCAGGGGCGAGGCGAGCAGTACTTC
TRBD1,NA,TRBJ1-2,TRBV2,CASSEAQGGRSF,TGTGCCAGCAGTGAAGCGCAAGGGGGCCGATCCTTC
NA,NA,TRBJ2-3,TRBV2,CASAGAAGRTDTQYF,TGTGCCAGCGCTGGGGCAGCAGGGCGCACAGATACGCAGTATTTT
TRBD1,once,TRBJ2-1,TRBV23-1,CASSQSNSGGNEQFF,TGCGCCAGCAGTCAATCGAATTCAGGGGGAAATGAGCAGTTCTTC
NA,NA,TRBJ1-1,TRBV5-6,CASSSSREGAFF,TGTGCCAGCAGCTCCTCTAGGGAGGGAGCTTTCTTT
TRBD2,NA,TRBJ2-7,TRBV25-1,CASSEFGGGPREQYF,TGTGCCAGCAGTGAATTTGGGGGAGGGCCCCGGGAGCAGTACTTC
TRBD1,NA,TRBJ2-1,TRBV9,CASSVAGDRGIFTTYNEQFF,TGTGCCAGCAGCGTAGCTGGGGACAGGGGGATATTCACCACCTACAATGAGCAGTTCTTC
NA,NA,TRBJ1-2,TRBV19,CASSIGRDYANYGYTF,TGTGCCAGTAGTATAGGGCGGGACTACGCTAACTATGGCTACACCTTC
NA,once,TRBJ2-3,TRBV11-2,CASSLEASSYRTDTQYF,TGTGCCAGCAGCTTAGAGGCTAGTTCTTACCGCACAGATACGCAGTATTTT
NA,NA,TRBJ1-1,TRBV7-9,CASSLQENTEAFF,TGTGCCAGCAGCTTACAGGAGAACACTGAAGCTTTCTTT
TRBD1,NA,TRBJ1-2,TRBV10-3,CAISGNLGQGASYGYTF,TGTGCCATCAGTGGGAACTTGGGACAGGGGGCGAGCTATGGCTACACCTTC
TRBD1,NA,TRBJ2-7,TRBV5-1,CASSGGTGGEYEQYF,TGCGCCAGCAGCGGTGGGACAGGGGGCGAGTACGAGCAGTACTTC
TRBD2,NA,TRBJ2-6,TRBV28,CASHQLTGTSGAGANVLTF,TGTGCCAGCCACCAGCTGACCGGGACTAGCGGGGCTGGGGCCAACGTCCTGACTTTC
TRBD1,NA,TRBJ1-2,TRBV5-4,CAMRGQGAYGYTF,TGTGCCATGAGGGGACAGGGGGCTTATGGCTACACCTTC
NA,NA,TRBJ2-1,TRBV30,CAWSRSGTTNEQFF,TGTGCCTGGAGTAGGAGCGGGACAACTAATGAGCAGTTCTTC
TRBD1,NA,TRBJ2-7,TRBV5-1,CASSLERQGADEQYF,TGCGCCAGCAGCTTGGAAAGACAGGGGGCTGACGAGCAGTACTTC
NA,NA,TRBJ1-2,TRBV7-2,CASSLVSYGYTF,TGTGCCAGCAGCTTAGTGAGCTATGGCTACACCTTC
NA,NA,TRBJ2-7,TRBV7-9,CASSFRGSAYEQYF,TGTGCCAGCAGCTTCCGGGGGAGTGCGTACGAGCAGTACTTC
TRBD2,NA,TRBJ2-5,TRBV5-6,CASSSWTSGTGTQYF,TGTGCCAGCAGCTCCTGGACTAGCGGGACAGGGACCCAGTACTTC
NA,NA,TRBJ2-7,TRBV19,CASNSGAGEQYF,TGTGCCAGTAATTCCGGGGCGGGCGAGCAGTACTTC
TRBD1,NA,TRBJ2-5,TRBV6-5,CASSRTGGRETQYF,TGTGCCAGCAGCAGGACAGGGGGTAGGGAGACCCAGTACTTC
TRBD2,NA,TRBJ2-5,TRBV19,CASQPNGLAGKETQYF,TGTGCCAGCCAACCCAACGGACTAGCGGGTAAAGAGACCCAGTACTTC
TRBD1,NA,TRBJ1-1,TRBV27,CASSPSSQGASFF,TGTGCCAGCAGTCCATCTTCACAGGGGGCATCTTTCTTT
TRBD2,NA,TRBJ2-1,TRBV30,CAWSTLRAGGFYNEQFF,TGTGCCTGGAGTACCCTCCGAGCGGGGGGGTTCTACAATGAGCAGTTCTTC
NA,NA,TRBJ2-7,TRBV2,CASSPSQGRVRYEQYF,TGTGCCAGCAGCCCGAGTCAGGGAAGGGTGCGCTACGAGCAGTACTTC
NA,NA,TRBJ2-7,TRBV21-1,CASSKLPGGLFSYEQYF,TGTGCCAGCAGCAAACTCCCCGGGGGGCTCTTTTCCTACGAGCAGTACTTC
NA,NA,TRBJ2-2,TRBV28,CASSFPGQRANTGELFF,TGTGCCAGCAGTTTCCCGGGACAACGAGCGAACACCGGGGAGCTGTTTTTT
NA,NA,TRBJ1-1,TRBV7-9,CASSLLENTEAFF,TGTGCCAGCAGCTTATTAGAGAACACTGAAGCTTTCTTT
NA,NA,TRBJ2-7,TRBV29-1,CSVISDRQSYF,TGCAGCGTCATCTCAGACAGACAGTCGTACTTC
NA,NA,TRBJ1-3,TRBV9,CASSVAPNPGLRAGNTIYF,TGTGCCAGCAGCGTAGCCCCAAATCCGGGACTTAGAGCGGGAAACACCATATATTTT
NA,NA,TRBJ2-2,TRBV5-1,CASRPGTGTGELFF,TGCGCCAGCAGACCGGGCACGGGAACCGGGGAGCTGTTTTTT
TRBD2,NA,TRBJ2-2,TRBV14,CASSQGLAGGTGELFF,TGTGCCAGCAGCCAGGGACTAGCGGGAGGAACCGGGGAGCTGTTTTTT
TRBD2,NA,TRBJ2-7,TRBV19,CASSTLGTRRHEQYF,TGTGCCAGTTCTACCCTCGGGACTAGGCGCCACGAGCAGTACTTC
NA,NA,TRBJ1-6,TRBV5-1,CASSSNGGNTNSPLHF,TGCGCCAGCAGCTCAAACGGGGGGAATACTAATTCACCCCTCCACTTT